This TCR beta chain comes out of a study of shared clonotypes between healthy human individuals. Libraries were prepared by immunoSEQ multiplex PCR; TCRdb keeps only in-frame clonotypes and omits some of them. The sample carries over 400,000 clones, over 70% recorded once. Germline CDR1 is MGHRA and CDR2 is YSYEKL. The V gene lost 2 bases and the J gene lost 3 bases, with 23 bases spanning the gap. There are 19 residues in the CDR3. Overall study results and limits: Donors were few, which limited the genetic and exposure-history diversity represented.

For this clone: What it recognizes is unknown.

This clonotype was sampled from a middle-aged woman in good health. Some clones in this sample may be carry-over from other donors' samples. The rearrangement joins TRBV4-1 to TRBJ2-1; possible D gene TRBD1, 5 bases. The specimen sequenced was PBMCs. The CDR3, as DNA: TGCGCCAGCAGCCAACACCTCTTGGGGCTCACAAACGGCTACAATGAGCAGTTCTTC. This codes for CASSQHLLGLTNGYNEQFF.